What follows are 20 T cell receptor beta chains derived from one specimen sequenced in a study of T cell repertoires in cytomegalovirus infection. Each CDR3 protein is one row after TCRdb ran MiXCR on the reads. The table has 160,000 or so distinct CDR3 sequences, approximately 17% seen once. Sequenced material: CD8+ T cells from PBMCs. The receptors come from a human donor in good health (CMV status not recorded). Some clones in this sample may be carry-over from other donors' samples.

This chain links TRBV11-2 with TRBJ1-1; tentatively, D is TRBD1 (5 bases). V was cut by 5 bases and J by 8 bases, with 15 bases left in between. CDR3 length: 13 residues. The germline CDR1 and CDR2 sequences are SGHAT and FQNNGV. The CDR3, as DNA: TGTGCCAGCAGCACAGCGGGACTCAAGGAAGCTTTCTTT. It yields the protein CASSTAGLKEAFF.

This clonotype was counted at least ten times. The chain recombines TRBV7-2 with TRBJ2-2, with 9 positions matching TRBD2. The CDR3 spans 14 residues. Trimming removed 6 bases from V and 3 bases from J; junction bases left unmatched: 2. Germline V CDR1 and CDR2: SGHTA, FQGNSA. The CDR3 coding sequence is TGTGCCAGCAGGACTAGCGGATACACCGGGGAGCTGTTTTTT. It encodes CASRTSGYTGELFF. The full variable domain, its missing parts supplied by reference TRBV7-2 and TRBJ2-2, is GAGVSQSPSNKVTEKGKDVELRCDPISGHTALYWYRQSLGQGLEFLIYFQGNSAPDKSGLPSDRFSAERTGGSVSTLTIQRTQQEDSAVYLCASRTSGYTGELFFGEGSRLTVL.

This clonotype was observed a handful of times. The CDR3 spells CASSFPSSGGVSSYEQYF. CDR3 nucleotide sequence: TGTGCCAGCAGTTTCCCCTCTAGCGGGGGGGTAAGCTCCTACGAGCAGTACTTC. The V call is TRBV28, the J call TRBJ2-7; 12 nucleotides line up with TRBD2. J lost 0 bases, V lost 3 bases, and 9 bases had no gene match. Germline V gene data show CDR1 as MDHEN and CDR2 as SYDVKM. The CDR3 is made up of 18 amino acids.

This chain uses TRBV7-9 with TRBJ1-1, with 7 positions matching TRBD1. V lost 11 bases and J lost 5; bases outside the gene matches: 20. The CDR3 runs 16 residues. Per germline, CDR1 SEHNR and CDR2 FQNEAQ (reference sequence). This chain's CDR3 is CALRDSDARRRTEAFF. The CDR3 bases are TGTGCCCTACGGGACAGCGATGCGAGGAGAAGGACTGAAGCTTTCTTT.

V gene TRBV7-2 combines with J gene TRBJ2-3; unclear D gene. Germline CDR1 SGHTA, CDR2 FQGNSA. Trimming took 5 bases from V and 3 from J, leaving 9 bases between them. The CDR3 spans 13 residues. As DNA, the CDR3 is TGTGCCAGCAGCCTGAGACCTACAGATACGCAGTATTTT. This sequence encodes CASSLRPTDTQYF.

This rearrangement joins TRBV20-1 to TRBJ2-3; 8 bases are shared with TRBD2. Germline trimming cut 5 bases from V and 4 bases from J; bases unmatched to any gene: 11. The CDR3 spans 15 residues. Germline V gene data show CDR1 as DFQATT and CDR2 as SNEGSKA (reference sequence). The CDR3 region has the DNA TGCAGTGCTCCCTCGGGGGGGCAATCGGCAGATACGCAGTATTTT. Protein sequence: CSAPSGGQSADTQYF.

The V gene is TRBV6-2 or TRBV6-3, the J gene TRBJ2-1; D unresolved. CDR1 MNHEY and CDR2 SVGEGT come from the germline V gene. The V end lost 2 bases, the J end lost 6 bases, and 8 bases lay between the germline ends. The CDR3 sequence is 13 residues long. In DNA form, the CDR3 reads TGTGCCAGCAGTTACGAGATAACCAATGAGCAGTTCTTC. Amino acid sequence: CASSYEITNEQFF.

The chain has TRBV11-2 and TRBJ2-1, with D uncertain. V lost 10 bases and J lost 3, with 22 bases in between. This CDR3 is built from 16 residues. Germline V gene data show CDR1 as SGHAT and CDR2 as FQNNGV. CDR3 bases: TGTGCCACCTGGAGCCGGTCTGGCGGTGTCTACAATGAGCAGTTCTTC. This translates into CATWSRSGGVYNEQFF.

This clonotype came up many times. The CDR3 protein is CASSLAHRGSPTYEQYV. The CDR3, as DNA: TGTGCCAGCAGCTTAGCGCATAGGGGGAGCCCTACCTACGAGCAGTACGTC. The chain links TRBV7-2 to TRBJ2-7, with D possibly TRBD1 on 6 matching bases. This CDR3 has 17 residues. V gave up 0 bases and J gave up 2 bases, with 17 bases separating them. The V gene's germline CDR1 is SGHTA and CDR2 FQGNSA.

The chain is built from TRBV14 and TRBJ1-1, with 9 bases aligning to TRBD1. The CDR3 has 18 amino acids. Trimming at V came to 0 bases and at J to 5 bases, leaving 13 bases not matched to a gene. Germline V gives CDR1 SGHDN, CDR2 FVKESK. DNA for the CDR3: TGTGCCAGCAGCCAAGAGAACGTCTTTGGGACAGGGAATACTGAAGCTTTCTTT. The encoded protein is CASSQENVFGTGNTEAFF.

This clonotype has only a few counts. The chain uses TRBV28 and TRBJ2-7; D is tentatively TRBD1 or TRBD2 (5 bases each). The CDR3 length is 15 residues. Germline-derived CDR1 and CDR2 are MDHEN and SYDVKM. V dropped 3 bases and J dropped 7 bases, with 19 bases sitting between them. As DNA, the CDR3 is TGTGCCAGCAGTTTGGGGGTGGGGCCTACTGATGAGCAGTACTTC. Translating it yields CASSLGVGPTDEQYF.

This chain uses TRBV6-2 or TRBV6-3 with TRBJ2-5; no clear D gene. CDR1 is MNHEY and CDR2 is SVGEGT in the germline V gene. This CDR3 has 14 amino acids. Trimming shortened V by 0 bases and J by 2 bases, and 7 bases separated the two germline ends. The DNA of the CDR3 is TGTGCCAGCAGTTACTCGACAAGACAAGAGACCCAGTACTTC. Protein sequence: CASSYSTRQETQYF.

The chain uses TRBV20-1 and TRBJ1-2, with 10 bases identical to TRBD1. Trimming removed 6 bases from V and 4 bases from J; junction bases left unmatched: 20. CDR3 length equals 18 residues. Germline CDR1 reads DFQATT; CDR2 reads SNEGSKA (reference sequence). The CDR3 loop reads CSADTFEDRGDAGYGYTF. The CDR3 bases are TGCAGTGCCGACACATTCGAGGACAGGGGGGACGCGGGCTATGGCTACACCTTC.

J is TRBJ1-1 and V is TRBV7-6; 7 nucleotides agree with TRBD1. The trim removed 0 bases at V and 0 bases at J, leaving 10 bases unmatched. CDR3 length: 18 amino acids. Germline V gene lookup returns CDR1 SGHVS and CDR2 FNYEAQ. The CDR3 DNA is TGTGCCAGCAGCTTAGCCCCCGGGACAGCCCGGTTGAACACTGAAGCTTTCTTT. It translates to CASSLAPGTARLNTEAFF.

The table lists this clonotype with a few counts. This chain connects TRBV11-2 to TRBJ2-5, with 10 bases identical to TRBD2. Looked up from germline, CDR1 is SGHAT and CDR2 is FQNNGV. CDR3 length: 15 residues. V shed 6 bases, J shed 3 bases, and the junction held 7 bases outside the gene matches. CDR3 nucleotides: TGTGCCAGCAGTATCCTAGCGGGAGACGAAGAGACCCAGTACTTC. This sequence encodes CASSILAGDEETQYF.

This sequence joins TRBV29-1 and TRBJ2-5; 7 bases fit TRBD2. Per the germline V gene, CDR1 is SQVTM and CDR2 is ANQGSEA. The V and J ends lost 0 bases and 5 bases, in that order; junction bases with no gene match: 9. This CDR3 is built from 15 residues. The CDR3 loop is CSVEDRGGRRETQYF. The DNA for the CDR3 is TGCAGCGTTGAAGATCGGGGAGGGCGAAGGGAGACCCAGTACTTC.

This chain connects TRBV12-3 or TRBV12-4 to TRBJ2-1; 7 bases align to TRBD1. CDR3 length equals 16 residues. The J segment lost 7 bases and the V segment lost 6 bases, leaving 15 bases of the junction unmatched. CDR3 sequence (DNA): TGTGCCAGCAGCCCAACCATGGCCATGACAGGGAATGAGCAGTTCTTC. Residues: CASSPTMAMTGNEQFF.

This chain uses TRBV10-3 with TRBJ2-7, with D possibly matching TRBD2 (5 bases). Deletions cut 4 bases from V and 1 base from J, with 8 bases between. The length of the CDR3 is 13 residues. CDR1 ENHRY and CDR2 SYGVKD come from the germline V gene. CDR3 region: CAISVGGSYEQYF. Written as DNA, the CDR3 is TGTGCCATCAGTGTAGGAGGTTCCTACGAGCAGTACTTC.

This chain's CDR3 is CASSLTWEQYF. CDR3 bases: TGTGCCAGCAGTCTTACATGGGAGCAGTACTTC. The chain carries TRBV28 and TRBJ2-7; the D is unclear. V was pared by 5 bases and J by 7 bases, with 9 bases between. This CDR3 is 11 amino acids long. Germline values: CDR1 MDHEN, CDR2 SYDVKM.

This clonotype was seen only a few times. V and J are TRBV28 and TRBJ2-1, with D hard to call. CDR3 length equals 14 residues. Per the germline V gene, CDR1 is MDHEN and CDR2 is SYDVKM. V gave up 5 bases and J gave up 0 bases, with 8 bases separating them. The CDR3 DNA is TGTGCCAGCAGTCCTACTATCTCCTACAATGAGCAGTTCTTC. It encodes CASSPTISYNEQFF.